Detailed here is one T cell receptor beta chain. Its antigen is currently unknown. This sample was included in a study of post-analysis software for immune sequencing data. Study context: The cohort encompassed relapsing-remitting, secondary progressive and progressive-relapsing multiple sclerosis disease courses. Study outcomes and limitations: Comparison of patients with controls showed four or five TRBV segments more frequent in patients, TRBV5-6, TRBV5-1 and TRBV20-1 among them.

Unique-molecular-identifier-tagged TCR beta cDNA libraries were used. With roughly 0.9 to 11 million T cells as the source, a few hundred thousand cDNA molecules resulted. TCRdb processed the PCR reads anew with MiXCR; each CDR3 protein has one entry. The table shows about 820,000 distinct CDR3 sequences, with about 50% occurring only once. V was clipped by 4 bases and J by 11 bases, with 15 bases between them. The CDR3 length is 13 residues. The chain employs TRBV12-3 or TRBV12-4 and TRBJ2-1, with D perhaps TRBD2 (6 bases). The sequenced sample consisted of blood. This TCR was sampled from a girl aged 5-17 years with multiple sclerosis. CDR3 DNA sequence: TGTGCCAGCAGTTGGGACTCTCACGGACAGCAGTTCTTC. This gives the protein CASSWDSHGQQFF.